This TCR beta chain comes out of a study of blood T cell repertoires in COVID-19. Assay used: immunoSEQ multiplex PCR; TCRdb lists only in-frame clones, some missing. Seen here are 150,000 or so clones, roughly four fifths observed once, and the top ten hold 10% to 15%. This CDR3 region has 14 residues. In germline, CDR1 is SGHRS, CDR2 YFSETQ. V shed 1 base, J shed 4 bases, and the junction held 4 bases outside the gene matches. The specimen was peripheral blood. This clonotype was sampled from a man in his sixties or seventies who had recovered from COVID-19. The V call is TRBV5-1, the J call TRBJ2-5; 7 nucleotides agree with TRBD1. The CDR3 spells CASSLLGGPETQYF. In DNA form, the CDR3 reads TGCGCCAGCAGCTTGCTAGGGGGCCCAGAGACCCAGTACTTC.